Shown below are 28 T cell receptor beta chains from a single sample sequenced in a study of TIL therapy for anti-PD-1-resistant metastatic lung cancer. The immunoSEQ assay was v3. Produced via immunoSEQ multiplex PCR; TCRdb's table is partial and in-frame only. The sample contains some 20,000 clones, almost 80% of which appear only once. Indicated time point: pre-treatment sample, taken before nivolumab and TIL therapy. Here the sequenced sample was blood, taken at baseline. Every receptor here comes from a person between 25 and 79 years old with non-small cell lung cancer.

This clone was seen a handful of times. The chain's CDR3 is CASSLQGYTEAFF. In DNA, the CDR3 is TGTGCCAGCAGCTTACAGGGGTACACTGAAGCTTTCTTT. The rearrangement joins TRBV27 to TRBJ1-1; 7 nucleotides line up with TRBD1. The V gene end was trimmed by 6 bases and the J gene end by 3 bases; junction bases not matched to a gene: 4. In germline, CDR1 is MNHEY, CDR2 SMNVEV (reference sequence). The CDR3 is 13 amino acids.

The V and J genes are TRBV2 and TRBJ2-2, with D hard to call. The CDR3 sequence is 12 residues long. Germline-derived CDR1 and CDR2 are SNHLY and FYNNEI. Trimming pared 3 bases from V and 5 bases from J, leaving 4 bases between. The CDR3 here is CASSEGTGELFF. The CDR3, as DNA: TGTGCCAGCAGTGAGGGAACCGGGGAGCTGTTTTTT.

The rearrangement links TRBV10-3 to TRBJ2-7; 14 bases fit TRBD2. The CDR3 spans 18 residues. Germline assignment: CDR1 ENHRY and CDR2 SYGVKD. V lost 6 bases and J lost 0; bases outside the gene matches: 10. Here the CDR3 DNA reads TGTGCCATCAGCGATGGGACTAGCGGGAGCCCTTCCTCCTACGAGCAGTACTTC. Its translation is CAISDGTSGSPSSYEQYF.

Notes on this clone: Its ends do not fully match the called genes, so a read error is possible. This chain connects TRBV4-3 to TRBJ2-7; no firm D call. CDR3 length equals 13 residues. Germline V CDR1 and CDR2: LGHNA, YSLEER. In DNA, the CDR3 is TGCGCCAGCAGCCAAGAATTGTCGAGGCCCTGCGAATTC. This translates into CASSQELSRPCEF.

This clone appeared a single time. The V call is TRBV10-1, the J call TRBJ2-3; no clear D. Trimming cost V 4 bases and J 2 bases, with 7 bases left between them. The CDR3 consists of 13 residues. Germline CDR1 reads WNHNN; CDR2 reads SYGVQD (reference sequence). The CDR3 nucleotides read TGCGCCAGCAGTGGGGTCCCCACAGATACGCAGTATTTT. Amino acid sequence: CASSGVPTDTQYF.

The chain combines TRBV27 with TRBJ2-2; 10 bases align to TRBD1. The V segment lost 4 bases and the J segment 1 base; nucleotides outside the gene matches: 12. Germline V gene sequence: CDR1 MNHEY, CDR2 SMNVEV (reference sequence). The CDR3 extends over 19 amino acids. The CDR3 here is CASSSNDRGLTKNTGELFF. The CDR3 nucleotides are TGTGCCAGCAGTTCGAACGACAGGGGGCTGACGAAGAACACCGGGGAGCTGTTTTTT.

The J gene is TRBJ2-5, the V gene TRBV5-6; 9 bases are a match to TRBD1. The CDR3 extends over 16 amino acids. The germline V gene encodes CDR1 SGHDT and CDR2 YYEEEE. The J segment lost 5 bases and the V segment lost 0 bases, leaving 8 bases of the junction unmatched. The CDR3 DNA follows: TGTGCCAGCAGCTTGGCATATGGGACAGGGCTGGAGACCCAGTACTTC. Encoded protein: CASSLAYGTGLETQYF.

The CDR3 bases are TGCGCCAGCAGCTTGGTAAGGGGAACAGATACGCAGTATTTT. It specifies CASSLVRGTDTQYF. The chain is built from TRBV5-1 and TRBJ2-3, with D possibly TRBD1 on 5 matching bases. The CDR3 runs 14 residues. CDR1 SGHRS and CDR2 YFSETQ come from the germline V gene. Trimming cost V 0 bases and J 3 bases, with 8 bases left between them.

This chain uses TRBV28 with TRBJ2-6, with D unclear. The CDR3 extends over 12 amino acids. V lost 4 bases and J 2 bases, leaving 0 bases between the germline ends. The V gene's germline CDR1 is MDHEN and CDR2 SYDVKM. The CDR3, as DNA: TGTGCCAGCAGTTCTGGGGCCAACGTCCTGACTTTC. Amino acids: CASSSGANVLTF.

This clone appeared once. The chain has TRBV14 and TRBJ2-6, with D possibly TRBD1 on 6 matching bases. The germline V gene encodes CDR1 SGHDN and CDR2 FVKESK. V dropped 4 bases and J dropped 0 bases, with 10 bases sitting between them. This CDR3 region has 16 residues. In nucleotides, the CDR3 is TGTGCCAGCAGCCGTACCAGGGGCTCTGGGGCCAACGTCCTGACTTTC. Translated, it gives CASSRTRGSGANVLTF.

This clone was observed a handful of times. The CDR3 spells CASSLAGVEPQHF. The CDR3 nucleotides are TGTGCCAGCAGCTTGGCAGGGGTAGAGCCCCAGCATTTT. The chain joins TRBV7-2 to TRBJ1-5; D perhaps matches TRBD1 (6 bases). Trimming pared 3 bases from V and 8 bases from J, leaving 11 bases between. The CDR3 runs 13 residues. The germline V gene has CDR1 SGHTA and CDR2 FQGNSA.

The chain links TRBV9 to TRBJ2-7; 7 bases fit TRBD1. V trimming: 0 bases; J trimming: 2 bases; junction bases outside the gene matches: 2. The CDR3 runs 14 residues. In germline, CDR1 is SGDLS, CDR2 YYNGEE. The CDR3, as DNA: TGTGCCAGCAGCGTAGGAGGGACAGCCTACGAGCAGTACTTC. This encodes CASSVGGTAYEQYF.

Only one count was recorded for this clone. The V and J genes are TRBV6-1 and TRBJ2-5; 9 bases map to TRBD2. Looked up from germline, CDR1 is MNHNS and CDR2 is SASEGT. The J segment lost 1 base and the V segment lost 5 bases, leaving 5 bases of the junction unmatched. This CDR3 is 15 amino acids long. CDR3 bases: TGTGCCAGCAGTCCCGAGCGGGAGGCCCAAGAGACCCAGTACTTC. Translation: CASSPEREAQETQYF.

This chain connects TRBV9 to TRBJ2-7; a possible D gene is TRBD1 (5 bases). Germline V gene sequence: CDR1 SGDLS, CDR2 YYNGEE. Trimming stripped 3 bases from V and 0 bases from J, with 13 bases between. This CDR3 is built from 15 residues. CDR3 region: CASSADISYSYEQYF. CDR3 sequence (DNA): TGTGCCAGCAGCGCGGACATATCCTACTCCTACGAGCAGTACTTC.

This clone came up a few times. The V gene is TRBV2, the J gene TRBJ1-4, with D tentatively TRBD1 (5 bases). The V gene lost 5 bases and the J gene lost 16 bases, with 14 bases spanning the gap. Germline V gene sequence: CDR1 SNHLY, CDR2 FYNNEI. This CDR3 contains 11 residues. The CDR3 coding sequence is TGTGCCAGCAGTTCAGGGTCGACGGGGTTTTTT. Translation gives CASSSGSTGFF.

J is TRBJ1-3 and V is TRBV28; D ambiguous. With 8 bases removed from V and 0 bases from J, the gap between germline ends came to 17 bases. Germline CDR1 is MDHEN and CDR2 is SYDVKM. The CDR3 sequence is 16 residues long. The CDR3 loop is CASSLVQSPSGNTIYF. The CDR3 nucleotides read TGTGCCAGCTCTCTGGTGCAGAGTCCCTCTGGAAACACCATATATTTT.

This chain connects TRBV5-1 to TRBJ2-7; D may be TRBD1 (6 bases). The CDR3 spans 14 residues. Trimming stripped 7 bases from V and 4 bases from J, with 18 bases between. Germline CDR1 reads SGHRS; CDR2 reads YFSETQ. DNA of the CDR3: TGCGCCAGCGGCCCGGACAGTTCCTTTTACGAGCAGTACTTC. Translation: CASGPDSSFYEQYF. The full variable domain, rest sourced from reference TRBV5-1 and TRBJ2-7, is KAGVTQTPRYLIKTRGQQVTLSCSPISGHRSVSWYQQTPGQGLQFLFEYFSETQRNKGNFPGRFSGRQFSNSRSEMNVSTLELGDSALYLCASGPDSSFYEQYFGPGTRLTVT.

This clone was recorded once. The chain carries TRBV4-3 and TRBJ2-1, with unresolved D. V gave up 4 bases and J gave up 6 bases, with 7 bases separating them. The CDR3 contains 12 residues. The germline CDR1 and CDR2 sequences are LGHNA and YSLEER. As DNA, the CDR3 is TGCGCCAGCAGCCTAGGAGTCAATGAGCAGTTCTTC. Amino acid sequence: CASSLGVNEQFF.

This clone was detected only a few times. CDR3 in amino acids: CASSPQSGVNTEAFF. For the CDR3, the DNA is TGTGCCAGCTCACCACAGTCAGGGGTTAACACTGAAGCTTTCTTT. The chain is built from TRBV18 and TRBJ1-1, with D perhaps TRBD1 (6 bases). The length of the CDR3 is 15 residues. Per the germline V gene, CDR1 is KGHSH and CDR2 is LQKENI. V gave up 1 base and J gave up 2 bases, with 11 bases separating them.

The chain uses TRBV28 and TRBJ2-2; 9 bases line up with TRBD1. This CDR3 spans 15 amino acids. Germline V gene data show CDR1 as MDHEN and CDR2 as SYDVKM. V shed 3 bases, J shed 6 bases, and the junction held 5 bases outside the gene matches. The CDR3 reads CASSFGTGLSGELFF. CDR3 nucleotides: TGTGCCAGCAGTTTTGGGACAGGGTTGTCCGGGGAGCTGTTTTTT.

The chain links TRBV5-1 to TRBJ2-7; perhaps TRBD1 as D (6 bases). Germline CDR1 SGHRS, CDR2 YFSETQ. The V end was cut by 0 bases, the J end by 3 bases, with 13 bases between. The CDR3 has 15 amino acids. The CDR3 here is CASSLAGQIGYEQYF. The CDR3, as DNA: TGCGCCAGCAGCTTGGCAGGACAGATAGGCTACGAGCAGTACTTC. The whole variable domain, filled in from reference TRBV5-1 and TRBJ2-7, reads KAGVTQTPRYLIKTRGQQVTLSCSPISGHRSVSWYQQTPGQGLQFLFEYFSETQRNKGNFPGRFSGRQFSNSRSEMNVSTLELGDSALYLCASSLAGQIGYEQYFGPGTRLTVT.

The CDR3 region has the DNA TGTGCCAGCAGCAGAGACAGGACTACAACTAATGAAAAACTGTTTTTT. This encodes CASSRDRTTTNEKLFF. The J gene is TRBJ1-4, the V gene TRBV7-9; the D gene is possibly TRBD1 (6 bases). The CDR3 runs 16 residues. Germline CDR1 SEHNR, CDR2 FQNEAQ (reference sequence). V was clipped by 5 bases and J by 0 bases, with 13 bases between them.

V is TRBV4-2 and J is TRBJ2-6; 7 nucleotides align to TRBD1. Germline assignment: CDR1 LGHNA and CDR2 YNFKEQ. The CDR3 consists of 17 residues. Losses at the gene ends were 2 bases for V and 2 bases for J; bases not matched to a gene: 6. CDR3 protein: CASSQSQTGAGANVLTF. In nucleotides, the CDR3 is TGTGCCAGCAGCCAATCCCAAACAGGGGCTGGGGCCAACGTCCTGACTTTC.

The rearrangement joins TRBV4-3 to TRBJ2-3; D uncertain. The germline V gene has CDR1 LGHNA and CDR2 YSLEER. V gave up 0 bases and J gave up 8 bases, with 6 bases separating them. The length of the CDR3 is 12 residues. The CDR3 loop reads CASSQEWGTQYF. DNA of the CDR3: TGCGCCAGCAGCCAAGAATGGGGTACGCAGTATTTT.

The chain joins TRBV7-2 to TRBJ2-2; D may be TRBD2 (5 bases). The V and J ends lost 5 bases and 6 bases respectively, with 16 bases between them. Germline loops: CDR1 SGHTA, CDR2 FQGNSA. This CDR3 region has 15 residues. CDR3 residues: CASSPNPTNAGELFF. The CDR3 nucleotides read TGTGCCAGCAGCCCAAACCCGACTAACGCCGGGGAGCTGTTTTTT.

This rearrangement joins TRBV5-1 to TRBJ2-1; 12 bases match TRBD2. Germline V lookup: CDR1 SGHRS, CDR2 YFSETQ. With V trimmed by 0 bases and J by 5 bases, 3 bases remained unmatched. The CDR3 covers 16 residues. CDR3 residues: CASSLGGLAGNNEQFF. DNA for the CDR3: TGCGCCAGCAGCTTGGGGGGACTAGCGGGTAACAATGAGCAGTTCTTC.

The rearrangement uses TRBV7-9 and TRBJ1-4; 7 bases line up with TRBD1. The CDR3 covers 14 residues. Germline CDR1 is SEHNR and CDR2 is FQNEAQ (reference sequence). Germline trimming cut 8 bases from V and 2 bases from J; bases unmatched to any gene: 5. Here the CDR3 reads CASGRGGTNEKLFF. The CDR3 nucleotides are TGTGCCAGCGGCCGAGGGGGCACTAATGAAAAACTGTTTTTT.

The V and J genes are TRBV5-1 and TRBJ2-3; no firm D call. The V and J ends lost 0 bases and 4 bases respectively, with 6 bases between them. CDR3 size: 13 residues. Germline V gene sequence: CDR1 SGHRS, CDR2 YFSETQ. CDR3 protein: CASSLVPPDTQYF. The CDR3 coding sequence is TGCGCCAGCAGCTTGGTTCCCCCAGATACGCAGTATTTT. The full variable domain, with the rest looked up from reference TRBV5-1 and TRBJ2-3, is KAGVTQTPRYLIKTRGQQVTLSCSPISGHRSVSWYQQTPGQGLQFLFEYFSETQRNKGNFPGRFSGRQFSNSRSEMNVSTLELGDSALYLCASSLVPPDTQYFGPGTRLTVL.